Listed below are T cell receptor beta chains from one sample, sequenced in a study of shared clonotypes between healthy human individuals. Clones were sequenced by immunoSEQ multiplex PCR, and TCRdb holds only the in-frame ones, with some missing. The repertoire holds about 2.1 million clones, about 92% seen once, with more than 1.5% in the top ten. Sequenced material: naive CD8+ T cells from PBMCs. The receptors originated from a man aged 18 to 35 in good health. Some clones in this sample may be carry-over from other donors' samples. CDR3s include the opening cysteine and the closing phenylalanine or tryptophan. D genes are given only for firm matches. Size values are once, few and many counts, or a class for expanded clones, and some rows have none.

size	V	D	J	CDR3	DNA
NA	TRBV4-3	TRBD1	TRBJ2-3	CASSQGGTGPFGTDTQYF	TGCGCCAGCAGCCAGGGGGGGACAGGGCCCTTTGGCACAGATACGCAGTATTTT
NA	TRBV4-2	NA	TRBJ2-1	CASSQYLVEGSGKSSYNEQFF	TGTGCCAGCAGCCAGTACCTCGTAGAGGGGTCGGGAAAGAGCTCCTACAATGAGCAGTTCTTC
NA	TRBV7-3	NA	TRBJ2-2	CASSLERRPTGELFF	TGTGCCAGCAGCTTAGAGCGGAGACCCACCGGGGAGCTGTTTTTT
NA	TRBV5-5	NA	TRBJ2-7	CASSDWTVPPYEQYF	TGTGCCAGCAGCGACTGGACAGTACCTCCCTACGAGCAGTACTTC
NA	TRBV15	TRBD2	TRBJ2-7	CATSRVLAGDEQYF	TGTGCCACCAGCAGAGTTCTAGCGGGAGACGAGCAGTACTTC
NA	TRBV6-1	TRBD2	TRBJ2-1	CASGLAGGTSNEQFF	TGTGCCAGCGGCTTAGCGGGAGGGACGAGCAATGAGCAGTTCTTC
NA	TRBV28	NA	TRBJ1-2	CASLPFGSHYGYTF	TGTGCCAGCCTCCCCTTTGGCAGCCACTATGGCTACACCTTC
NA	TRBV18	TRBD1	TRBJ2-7	CASFQGAGYEQYF	TGTGCCAGCTTTCAGGGGGCCGGCTACGAGCAGTACTTC
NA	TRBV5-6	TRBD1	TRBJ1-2	CASSLGTGTPFYGYTF	TGTGCCAGCAGCTTGGGGACAGGGACCCCTTTCTATGGCTACACCTTC
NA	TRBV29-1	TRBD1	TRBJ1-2	CSVTTGGDYGYTF	TGCAGCGTAACGACAGGGGGTGACTATGGCTACACCTTC
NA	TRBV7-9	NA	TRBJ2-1	CASSFPGPPTYNEQFF	TGTGCCAGCAGCTTTCCGGGACCTCCTACCTACAATGAGCAGTTCTTC
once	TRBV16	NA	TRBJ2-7	CASSQSPYEQYF	TGTGCCAGCAGCCAAAGCCCCTACGAGCAGTACTTC
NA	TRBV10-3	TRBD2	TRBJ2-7	CAISEVLRGYEQYF	TGTGCCATCAGTGAAGTCTTGCGGGGGTACGAGCAGTACTTC
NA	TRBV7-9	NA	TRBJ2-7	CASSTLDRVQYF	TGTGCCAGCAGCACTTTGGACAGAGTGCAGTACTTC
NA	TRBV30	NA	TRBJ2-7	CAWRYGELYEQYF	TGTGCCTGGAGGTACGGGGAACTCTACGAGCAGTACTTC
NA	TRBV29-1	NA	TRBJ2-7	CSVGAQGGPYEQYF	TGCAGCGTTGGGGCTCAGGGCGGACCCTACGAGCAGTACTTC
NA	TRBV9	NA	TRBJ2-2	CASSVGPTGRHAGELFF	TGTGCCAGCAGCGTAGGACCGACGGGGCGACATGCCGGGGAGCTGTTTTTT
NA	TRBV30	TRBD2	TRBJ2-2	CAWSASGRIGGELFF	TGTGCCTGGAGTGCTAGCGGGAGGATCGGCGGGGAGCTGTTTTTT
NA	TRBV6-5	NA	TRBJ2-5	CASSFGLSQETQYF	TGTGCCAGCAGTTTCGGACTGAGCCAAGAGACCCAGTACTTC
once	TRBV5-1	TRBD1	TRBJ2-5	CASKLPETTGASKTQYF	TGCGCCAGCAAATTGCCAGAGACGACAGGGGCGAGTAAGACCCAGTACTTC
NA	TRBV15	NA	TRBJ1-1	CATSREGRNTEAFF	TGTGCCACCAGCAGAGAGGGGAGAAACACTGAAGCTTTCTTT
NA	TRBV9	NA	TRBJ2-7	CASSANPAGSSYEQYF	TGTGCCAGCAGCGCGAACCCCGCAGGGTCCTCCTACGAGCAGTACTTC
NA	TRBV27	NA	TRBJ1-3	CASSLDAPRGSGNTIYF	TGTGCCAGCAGTTTAGACGCCCCCAGGGGCTCTGGAAACACCATATATTTT
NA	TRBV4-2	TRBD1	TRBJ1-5	CASSQDRGNQPQHF	TGTGCCAGCAGCCAGGACAGGGGCAATCAGCCCCAGCATTTT
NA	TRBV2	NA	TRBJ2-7	CASSEVKYEQYF	TGTGCCAGCAGTGAAGTCAAGTACGAGCAGTACTTC
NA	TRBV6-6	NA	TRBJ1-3	CASSYSGLTSGNTIYF	TGTGCCAGCAGTTACTCCGGACTGACCTCTGGAAACACCATATATTTT
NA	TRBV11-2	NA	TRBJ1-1	CASSLLVNTEAFF	TGTGCCAGCAGCTTACTAGTGAACACTGAAGCTTTCTTT
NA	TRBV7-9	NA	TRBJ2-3	CASSFWRDHTDTQYF	TGTGCCAGCAGCTTTTGGAGGGACCACACAGATACGCAGTATTTT
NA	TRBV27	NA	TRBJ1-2	CASSPHPGTTSIYGYTF	TGTGCCAGCAGCCCACACCCCGGGACAACGTCTATCTATGGCTACACCTTC
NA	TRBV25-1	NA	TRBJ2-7	CASSEFVGDSYEQYF	TGTGCCAGCAGTGAATTTGTAGGGGATTCCTACGAGCAGTACTTC
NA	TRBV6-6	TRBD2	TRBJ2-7	CASSLGLAVSYEQYF	TGTGCCAGCAGTCTGGGACTAGCGGTGAGTTACGAGCAGTACTTC
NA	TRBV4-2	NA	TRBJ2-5	CASSQEQGEAETQYF	TGTGCCAGCAGCCAAGAGCAGGGGGAGGCAGAGACCCAGTACTTC
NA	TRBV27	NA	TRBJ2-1	CASRYADSNNEQFF	TGTGCCAGCAGATACGCAGACTCCAACAATGAGCAGTTCTTC
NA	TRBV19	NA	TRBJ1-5	CASSIDLEAGHNQPQHF	TGTGCCAGTAGTATAGATCTCGAGGCCGGCCACAATCAGCCCCAGCATTTT
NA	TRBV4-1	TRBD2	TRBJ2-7	CASSPLWVAGGTYEQYF	TGCGCCAGCAGCCCCCTGTGGGTAGCGGGAGGCACCTACGAGCAGTACTTC
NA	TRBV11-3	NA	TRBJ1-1	CASSFGGAGEAFF	TGTGCCAGCAGCTTCGGAGGGGCGGGAGAAGCTTTCTTT
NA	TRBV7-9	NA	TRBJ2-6	CASSLTGASKGANVLTF	TGTGCCAGCAGCCTTACGGGGGCGTCGAAAGGGGCCAACGTCCTGACTTTC
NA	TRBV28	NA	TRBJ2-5	CASSHGWTQYF	TGTGCCAGCAGTCACGGGTGGACCCAGTACTTC
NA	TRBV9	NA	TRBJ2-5	CASSPGGGPQETQYF	TGTGCCAGCAGCCCAGGGGGGGGACCCCAAGAGACCCAGTACTTC
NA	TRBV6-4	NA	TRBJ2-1	CASSLRGGSPYNEQFF	TGTGCCAGCAGCCTCAGGGGCGGGAGCCCCTACAATGAGCAGTTCTTC
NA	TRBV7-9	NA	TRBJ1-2	CASSISTGTPNYGYTF	TGTGCCAGCAGCATATCCACAGGGACACCTAACTATGGCTACACCTTC
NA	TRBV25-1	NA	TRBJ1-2	CATRHLDYGYTF	TGTGCCACTAGACACTTAGACTATGGCTACACCTTC
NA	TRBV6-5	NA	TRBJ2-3	CASSYSPEGPTDTQYF	TGTGCCAGCAGTTACAGCCCGGAGGGCCCCACAGATACGCAGTATTTT
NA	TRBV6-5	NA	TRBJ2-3	CASTLKWGADTQYF	TGTGCCAGCACCCTAAAGTGGGGCGCAGATACGCAGTATTTT
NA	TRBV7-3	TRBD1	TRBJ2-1	CASSSGQGATEQFF	TGTGCCAGCAGCTCGGGACAGGGGGCCACTGAGCAGTTCTTC
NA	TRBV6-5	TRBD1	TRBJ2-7	CASSYSGTGGYEQYF	TGTGCCAGCAGTTATTCCGGGACAGGGGGCTACGAGCAGTACTTC
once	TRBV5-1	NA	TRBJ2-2	CASSWTFQTGELFF	TGCGCCAGCAGCTGGACCTTCCAAACCGGGGAGCTGTTTTTT
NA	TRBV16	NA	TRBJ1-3	CASSPGTDGNTIYF	TGTGCCAGCAGCCCCGGGACCGATGGAAACACCATATATTTT
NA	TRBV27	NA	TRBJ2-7	CASSSNPMGHEQYF	TGTGCCAGCAGTTCCAATCCAATGGGACACGAGCAGTACTTC
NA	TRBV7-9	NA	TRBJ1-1	CASSSRLTGTAVNTEAFF	TGTGCCAGCAGCTCTCGCCTAACCGGGACGGCAGTGAACACTGAAGCTTTCTTT
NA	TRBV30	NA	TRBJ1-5	CAWSVIPHGSNQPQHF	TGTGCCTGGAGTGTAATCCCGCACGGTAGCAATCAGCCCCAGCATTTT
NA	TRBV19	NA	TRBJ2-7	CASSIRTETTYEQYF	TGTGCCAGTAGTATTCGGACAGAAACCACCTACGAGCAGTACTTC
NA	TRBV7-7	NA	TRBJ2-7	CASSLDPSYEQYF	TGTGCCAGCAGCTTAGACCCCTCCTACGAGCAGTACTTC
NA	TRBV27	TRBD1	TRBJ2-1	CASSSSGTGYEQFF	TGTGCCAGCAGTTCTTCCGGGACAGGGTATGAGCAGTTCTTC
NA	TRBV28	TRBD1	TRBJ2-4	CASSLWTGDKNIQYF	TGTGCCAGCAGTTTATGGACAGGGGATAAAAACATTCAGTACTTC
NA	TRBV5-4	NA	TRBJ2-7	CASSLAGAEQYF	TGTGCCAGCAGTTTGGCTGGCGCCGAGCAGTACTTC
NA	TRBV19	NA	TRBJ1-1	CASSPANGLTEAFF	TGTGCCAGTAGTCCGGCAAACGGGCTCACTGAAGCTTTCTTT